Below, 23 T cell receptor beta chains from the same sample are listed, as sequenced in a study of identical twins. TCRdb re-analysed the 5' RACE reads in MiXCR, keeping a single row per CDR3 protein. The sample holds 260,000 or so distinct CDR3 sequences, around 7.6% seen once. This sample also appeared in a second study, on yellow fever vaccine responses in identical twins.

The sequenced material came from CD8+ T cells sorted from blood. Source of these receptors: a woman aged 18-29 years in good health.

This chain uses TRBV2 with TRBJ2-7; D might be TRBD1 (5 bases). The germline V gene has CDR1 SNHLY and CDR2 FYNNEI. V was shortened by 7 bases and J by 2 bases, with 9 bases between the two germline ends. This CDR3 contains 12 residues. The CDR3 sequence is CASTDRTYEQYV. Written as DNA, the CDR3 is TGTGCCAGCACTGACAGAACCTACGAGCAGTACGTC.

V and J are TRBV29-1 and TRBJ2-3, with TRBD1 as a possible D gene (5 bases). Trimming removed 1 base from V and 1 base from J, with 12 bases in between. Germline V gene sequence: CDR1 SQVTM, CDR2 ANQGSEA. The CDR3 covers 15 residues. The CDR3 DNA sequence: TGCAGCGTTGAAGGGAACGACAGACGCACAGATACGCAGTATTTT. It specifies CSVEGNDRRTDTQYF.

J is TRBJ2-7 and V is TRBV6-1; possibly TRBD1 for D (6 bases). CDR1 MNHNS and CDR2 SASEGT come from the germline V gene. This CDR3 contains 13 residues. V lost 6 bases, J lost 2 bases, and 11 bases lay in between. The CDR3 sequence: CASSRGQTYEQYV. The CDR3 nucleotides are TGTGCCAGCAGCCGAGGACAGACCTACGAGCAGTACGTC.

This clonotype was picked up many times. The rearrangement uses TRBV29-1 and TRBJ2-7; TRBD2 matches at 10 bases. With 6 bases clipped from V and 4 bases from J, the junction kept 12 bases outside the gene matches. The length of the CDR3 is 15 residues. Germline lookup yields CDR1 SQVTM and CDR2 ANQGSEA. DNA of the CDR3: TGCAGCGTCGGCGGGCTAGCGGGAGTCTTGTACGAGCAGTACTTC. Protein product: CSVGGLAGVLYEQYF.

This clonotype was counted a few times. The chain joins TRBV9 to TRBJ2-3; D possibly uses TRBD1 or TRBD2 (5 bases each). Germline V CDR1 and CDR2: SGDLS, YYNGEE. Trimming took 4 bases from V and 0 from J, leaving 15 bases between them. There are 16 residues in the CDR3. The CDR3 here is CASSFGTEESTDTQYF. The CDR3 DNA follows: TGTGCCAGCAGCTTCGGGACGGAAGAAAGCACAGATACGCAGTATTTT.

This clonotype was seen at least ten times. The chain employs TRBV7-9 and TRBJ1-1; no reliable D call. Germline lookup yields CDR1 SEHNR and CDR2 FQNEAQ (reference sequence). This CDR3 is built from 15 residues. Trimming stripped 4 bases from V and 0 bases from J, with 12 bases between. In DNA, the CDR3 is TGTGCCAGCAGCTCTCGCGACACTTTGAACACTGAAGCTTTCTTT. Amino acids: CASSSRDTLNTEAFF.

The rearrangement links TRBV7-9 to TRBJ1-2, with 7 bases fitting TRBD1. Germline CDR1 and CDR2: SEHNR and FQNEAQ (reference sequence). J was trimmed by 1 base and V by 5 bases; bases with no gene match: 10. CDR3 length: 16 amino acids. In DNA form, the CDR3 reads TGTGCCAGCAGCCCGCCCGACAGGGCAGATAACTATGGCTACACCTTC. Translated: CASSPPDRADNYGYTF.

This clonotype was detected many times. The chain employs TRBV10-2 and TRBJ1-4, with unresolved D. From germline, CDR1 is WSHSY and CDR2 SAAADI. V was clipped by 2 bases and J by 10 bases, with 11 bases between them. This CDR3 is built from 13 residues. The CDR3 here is CASSEGNSGKLFF. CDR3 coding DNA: TGCGCCAGCAGTGAGGGGAATAGTGGAAAACTGTTTTTT.

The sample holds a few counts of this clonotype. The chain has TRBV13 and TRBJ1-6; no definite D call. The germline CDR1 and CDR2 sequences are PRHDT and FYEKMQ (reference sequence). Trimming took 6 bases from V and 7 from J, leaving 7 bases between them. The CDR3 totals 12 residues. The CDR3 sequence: CASSGQNSPLHF. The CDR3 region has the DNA TGTGCCAGCAGTGGGCAGAATTCACCCCTCCACTTT. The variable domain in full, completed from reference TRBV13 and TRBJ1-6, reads AAGVIQSPRHLIKEKRETATLKCYPIPRHDTVYWYQQGPGQDPQFLISFYEKMQSDKGSIPDRFSAQQFSDYHSELNMSSLELGDSALYFCASSGQNSPLHFGNGTRLTVT.

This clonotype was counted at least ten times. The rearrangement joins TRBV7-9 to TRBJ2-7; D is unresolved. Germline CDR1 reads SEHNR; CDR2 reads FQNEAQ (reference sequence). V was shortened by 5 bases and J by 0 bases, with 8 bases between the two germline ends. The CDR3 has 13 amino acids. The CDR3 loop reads CASSDTISYEQYF. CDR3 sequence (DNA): TGTGCCAGCAGCGACACTATCTCCTACGAGCAGTACTTC. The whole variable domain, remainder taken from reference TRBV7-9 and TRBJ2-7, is DTGVSQNPRHKITKRGQNVTFRCDPISEHNRLYWYRQTLGQGPEFLTYFQNEAQLEKSRLLSDRFSAERPKGSFSTLEIQRTEQGDSAMYLCASSDTISYEQYFGPGTRLTVT.

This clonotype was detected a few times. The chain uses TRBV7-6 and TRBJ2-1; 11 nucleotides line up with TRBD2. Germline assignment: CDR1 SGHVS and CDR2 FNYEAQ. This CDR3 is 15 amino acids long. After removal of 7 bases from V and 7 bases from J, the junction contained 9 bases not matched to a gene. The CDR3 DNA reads TGTGCCAGCACCGTAGCGGGAGGGCTTGATAATGAGCAGTTCTTC. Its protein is CASTVAGGLDNEQFF.

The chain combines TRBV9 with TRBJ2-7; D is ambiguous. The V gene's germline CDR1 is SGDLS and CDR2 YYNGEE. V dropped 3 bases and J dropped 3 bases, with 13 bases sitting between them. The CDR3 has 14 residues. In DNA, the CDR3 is TGTGCCAGCAGCGAGTCGAGTTCCCGCTACGAGCAGTACTTC. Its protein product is CASSESSSRYEQYF. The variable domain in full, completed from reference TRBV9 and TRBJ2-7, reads DSGVTQTPKHLITATGQRVTLRCSPRSGDLSVYWYQQSLDQGLQFLIQYYNGEERAKGNILERFSAQQFPDLHSELNLSSLELGDSALYFCASSESSSRYEQYFGPGTRLTVT.

CDR3 nucleotide sequence: TGTGCCACCAGCAGAGATCTCCCCTTTGGGGGGACCTACGAGCAGTACGTC. Its protein is CATSRDLPFGGTYEQYV. V is TRBV15 and J is TRBJ2-7; the D gene is possibly TRBD2 (6 bases). V was cut by 0 bases and J by 2 bases, with 17 bases left in between. This CDR3 is 17 amino acids long. The germline CDR1 and CDR2 sequences are LNHNV and YYDKDF (reference sequence).

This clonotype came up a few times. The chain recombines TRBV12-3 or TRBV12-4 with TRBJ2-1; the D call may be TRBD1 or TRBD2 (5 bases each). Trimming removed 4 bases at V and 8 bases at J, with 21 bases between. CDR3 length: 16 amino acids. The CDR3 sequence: CASSSAWEPMGDEQFF. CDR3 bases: TGTGCCAGCAGTTCCGCTTGGGAACCGATGGGGGATGAGCAGTTCTTC.

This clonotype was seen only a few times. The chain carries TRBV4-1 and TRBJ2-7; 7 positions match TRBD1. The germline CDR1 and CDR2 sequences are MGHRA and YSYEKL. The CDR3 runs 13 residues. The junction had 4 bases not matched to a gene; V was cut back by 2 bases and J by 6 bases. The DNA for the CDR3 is TGCGCCAGCAGCCAACAACAGGGGAGCGAGCAGTACGTC. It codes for CASSQQQGSEQYV.

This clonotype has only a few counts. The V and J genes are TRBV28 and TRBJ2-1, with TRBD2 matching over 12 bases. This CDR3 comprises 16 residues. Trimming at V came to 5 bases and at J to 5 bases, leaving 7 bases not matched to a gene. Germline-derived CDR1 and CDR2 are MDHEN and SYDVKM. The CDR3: CASSPTTSGGNNEQFF. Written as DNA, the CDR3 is TGTGCCAGCAGTCCAACCACTAGCGGGGGGAACAATGAGCAGTTCTTC.

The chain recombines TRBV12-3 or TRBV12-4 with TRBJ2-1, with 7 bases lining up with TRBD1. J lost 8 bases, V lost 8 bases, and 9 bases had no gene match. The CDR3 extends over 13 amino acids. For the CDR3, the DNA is TGTGCCAGCGGTCGGACAGGTCGTGATGAGCAGTTCTTC. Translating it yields CASGRTGRDEQFF.

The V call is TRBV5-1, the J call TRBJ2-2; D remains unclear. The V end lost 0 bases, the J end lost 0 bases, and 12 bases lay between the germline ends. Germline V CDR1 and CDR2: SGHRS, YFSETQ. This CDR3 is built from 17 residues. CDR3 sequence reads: CASSLAPGKANTGELFF. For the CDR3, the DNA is TGCGCCAGCAGCTTGGCCCCTGGTAAAGCGAACACCGGGGAGCTGTTTTTT.

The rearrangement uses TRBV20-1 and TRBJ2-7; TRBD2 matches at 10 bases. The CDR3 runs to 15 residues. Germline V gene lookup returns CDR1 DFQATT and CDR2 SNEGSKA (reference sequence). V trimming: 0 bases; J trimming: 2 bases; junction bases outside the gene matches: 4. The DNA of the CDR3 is TGCAGTGCTAGAGATCCTAGCGGGGGTGCCTACGAGCAGTACGTC. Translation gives CSARDPSGGAYEQYV.

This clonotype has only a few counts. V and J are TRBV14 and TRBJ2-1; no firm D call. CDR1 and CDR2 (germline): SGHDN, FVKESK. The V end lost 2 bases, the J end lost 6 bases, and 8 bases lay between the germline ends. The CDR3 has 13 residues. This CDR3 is CASSQFATNEQFF. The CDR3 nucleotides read TGTGCCAGCAGCCAATTCGCGACCAATGAGCAGTTCTTC.

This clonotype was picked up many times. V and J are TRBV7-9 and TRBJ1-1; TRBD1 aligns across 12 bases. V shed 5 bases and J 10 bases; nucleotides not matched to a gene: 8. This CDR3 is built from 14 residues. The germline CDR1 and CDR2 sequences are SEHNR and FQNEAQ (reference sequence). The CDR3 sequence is CASSIIPGQGAAFF. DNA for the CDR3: TGTGCCAGCAGCATAATACCGGGACAGGGGGCAGCTTTCTTT.

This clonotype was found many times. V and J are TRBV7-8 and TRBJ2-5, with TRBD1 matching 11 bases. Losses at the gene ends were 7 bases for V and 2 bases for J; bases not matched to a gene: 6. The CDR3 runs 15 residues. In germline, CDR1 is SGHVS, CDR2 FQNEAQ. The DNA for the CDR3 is TGTGCCAGCACCTCGGACAGGGGGCTTCAAGAGACCCAGTACTTC. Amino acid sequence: CASTSDRGLQETQYF.

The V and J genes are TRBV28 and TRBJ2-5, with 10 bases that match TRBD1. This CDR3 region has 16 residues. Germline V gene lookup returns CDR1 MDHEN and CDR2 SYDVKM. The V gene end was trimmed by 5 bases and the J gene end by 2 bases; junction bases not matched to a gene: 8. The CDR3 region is CASSTLDRGAQETQYF. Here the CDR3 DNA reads TGTGCCAGCAGTACCCTGGACAGGGGGGCTCAAGAGACCCAGTACTTC. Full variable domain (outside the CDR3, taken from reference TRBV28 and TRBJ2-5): DVKVTQSSRYLVKRTGEKVFLECVQDMDHENMFWYRQDPGLGLRLIYFSYDVKMKEKGDIPEGYSVSREKKERFSLILESASTNQTSMYLCASSTLDRGAQETQYFGPGTRLLVL.